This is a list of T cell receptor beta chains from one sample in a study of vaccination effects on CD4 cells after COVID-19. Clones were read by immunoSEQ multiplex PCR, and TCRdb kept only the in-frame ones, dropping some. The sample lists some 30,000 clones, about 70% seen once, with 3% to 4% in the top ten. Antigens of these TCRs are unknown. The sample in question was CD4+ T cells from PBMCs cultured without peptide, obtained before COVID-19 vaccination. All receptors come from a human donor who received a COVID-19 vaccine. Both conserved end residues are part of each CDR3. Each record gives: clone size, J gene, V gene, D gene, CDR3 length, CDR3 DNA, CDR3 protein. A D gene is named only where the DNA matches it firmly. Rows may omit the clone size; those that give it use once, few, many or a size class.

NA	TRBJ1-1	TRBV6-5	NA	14	TGTGCCAGCAACTTCCCCGAGAGGGCTGGGGAAGCTTTCTTT	CASNFPERAGEAFF
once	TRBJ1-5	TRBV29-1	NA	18	TGCAGCGATTCCTACCCGGAGCAGGAGGCGCTAGAAAATCAGCCCCAGCATTTT	CSDSYPEQEALENQPQHF
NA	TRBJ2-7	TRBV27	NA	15	TGTGCCAGCAGTTTATCTTGGGGGGGCAATTACGAGCAGTACTTC	CASSLSWGGNYEQYF
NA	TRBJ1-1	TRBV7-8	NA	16	TGTGCCAGCAGCTTAGTGGTTGGGCTACAGAACACTGAAGCTTTCTTT	CASSLVVGLQNTEAFF
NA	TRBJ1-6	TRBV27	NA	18	TGTGCCAGCAGTTCTCTTTTAGGGAGGTCGTCTTATAATTCACCCCTCCACTTT	CASSSLLGRSSYNSPLHF
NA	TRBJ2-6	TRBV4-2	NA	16	TGTGCCAGCAGCCAAAAGGACAGCTCTGGGGCCAACGTCCTGACTTTC	CASSQKDSSGANVLTF
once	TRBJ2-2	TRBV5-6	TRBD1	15	TGTGCCAGCAGCGTGACAGGGCTGAGCACCGGGGAGCTGTTTTTT	CASSVTGLSTGELFF
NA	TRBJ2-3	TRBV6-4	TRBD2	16	TGTGCCAGCAGTGTTCGGAGCGGGGGGGGAGGAGATACGCAGTATTTT	CASSVRSGGGGDTQYF
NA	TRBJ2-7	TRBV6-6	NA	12	TGTGCCAGCAGTTCCGATGCCTACGAGCAGTACTTC	CASSSDAYEQYF
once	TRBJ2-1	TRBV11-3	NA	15	TGTGCCAGCAGCCCCGGTGGGGTTAAGGGCAATGAGCAGTTCTTC	CASSPGGVKGNEQFF
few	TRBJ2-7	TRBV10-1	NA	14	TGCGCCAGCAGTGAGTCGATTGGACAGTACGAGCAGTACTTC	CASSESIGQYEQYF
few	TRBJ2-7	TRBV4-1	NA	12	TGCGCCAGCAGCCAGGTGATGGGTGGGCAGTACTTC	CASSQVMGGQYF
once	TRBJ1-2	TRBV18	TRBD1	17	TGTGCCAGCTCACCCCCTGCGTTTGTCGGGACAGGGCTTGGCTACACCTTC	CASSPPAFVGTGLGYTF
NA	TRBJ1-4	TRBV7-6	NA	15	TGTGCCAGCAGCTTATTAGGGCAGCCTAATGAAAAACTGTTTTTT	CASSLLGQPNEKLFF
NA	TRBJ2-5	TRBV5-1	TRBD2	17	TGCGCCAGCAGCCCAAGACTAGCGGGGGCCTTCGCAGAGACCCAGTACTTC	CASSPRLAGAFAETQYF
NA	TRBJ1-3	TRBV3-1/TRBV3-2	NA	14	TGTGCCAGCAGCCCCGCAGGGGCCGGAAACACCATATATTTT	CASSPAGAGNTIYF
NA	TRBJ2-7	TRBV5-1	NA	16	TGCGCCAGCAGCCCCCTTGGGGTGGCGGGTTACTACGAGCAGTACTTC	CASSPLGVAGYYEQYF
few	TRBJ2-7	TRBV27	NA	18	TGTGCCAGCAGTTTATCGGAGTTGGGCTGGGACGGTTCCTACGAGCAGTACTTC	CASSLSELGWDGSYEQYF
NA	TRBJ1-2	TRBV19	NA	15	TGTGCCAGTAGTCATAGGGCAGAGGGAATCTATGGCTACACCTTC	CASSHRAEGIYGYTF
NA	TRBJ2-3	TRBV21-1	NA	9	TGTGCCAGCAGCAAAAGTCAGTATTTT	CASSKSQYF
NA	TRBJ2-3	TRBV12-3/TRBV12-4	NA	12	TGTGCCAGCACACGGGGAACAGATACGCAGTATTTT	CASTRGTDTQYF
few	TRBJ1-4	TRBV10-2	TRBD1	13	TGCGCCAGCGCGGGACAGGGGAGTGAAAAACTGTTTTTT	CASAGQGSEKLFF
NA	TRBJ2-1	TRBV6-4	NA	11	TGTGCCAGCAGTAGGGACAATGAGCAGTTCTTC	CASSRDNEQFF
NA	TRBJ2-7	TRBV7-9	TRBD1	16	TGTGCCAGCAGCTTAAACCCCAGGGGGTTCCCCTACGAGCAGTACTTC	CASSLNPRGFPYEQYF
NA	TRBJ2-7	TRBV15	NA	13	TGTGCCACCAGCAGAGGAAGCCTCTACGAGCAGTACTTC	CATSRGSLYEQYF
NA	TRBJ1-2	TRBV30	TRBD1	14	TGTGCCTGGAGGTTGACAGGGTTAAACTATGGCTACACCTTC	CAWRLTGLNYGYTF
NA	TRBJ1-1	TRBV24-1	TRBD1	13	TGTGCCACCAGTGATCGACAGGGGAAGGAAGCTTTCTTT	CATSDRQGKEAFF
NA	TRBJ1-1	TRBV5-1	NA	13	TGCGCCAGCAGCTTGGCTCAGAACACTGAAGCTTTCTTT	CASSLAQNTEAFF
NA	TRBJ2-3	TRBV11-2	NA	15	TGTGCCAGCAGCTTAGGGGCGGATAGCACAGATACGCAGTATTTT	CASSLGADSTDTQYF
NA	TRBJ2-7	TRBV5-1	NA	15	TGCGCCAGCAGCCTGGATGCGGGAAGGGAATACGAGCAGTACTTC	CASSLDAGREYEQYF
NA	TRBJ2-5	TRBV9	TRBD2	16	TGTGCCAGCAGCGTTTCCACTAGCGGGGGGCCAGAGACCCAGTACTTC	CASSVSTSGGPETQYF
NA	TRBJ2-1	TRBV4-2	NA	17	TGTGCCAGCAGCCAAGATGACGGCATACGGGGTGGGAATGAGCAGTTCTTC	CASSQDDGIRGGNEQFF
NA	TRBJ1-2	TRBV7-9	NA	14	TGTGCCAGCAGCAAGCAAGATTTACGTAATGGCTACACCTTC	CASSKQDLRNGYTF
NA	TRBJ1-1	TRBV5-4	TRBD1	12	TGTGCCAGCAGCCCGACAGGGGATGAAGCTTTCTTT	CASSPTGDEAFF
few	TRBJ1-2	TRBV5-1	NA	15	TGCGCCAGCAGCCTCGTCCGGGACGGTCCATATGGCTACACCTTC	CASSLVRDGPYGYTF
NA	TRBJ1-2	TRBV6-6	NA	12	TGTGCCAGCCTAAGGGCGTCGGAGGGCTACACCTTC	CASLRASEGYTF
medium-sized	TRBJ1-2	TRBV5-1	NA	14	TGCGCCAGCAGCTTGGGAGGGACTAACTATGGCTACACCTTC	CASSLGGTNYGYTF